The 27 T cell receptor beta chains below were found in one sample sequenced in a study of siplizumab effects on memory and regulatory T cells. TCRdb's copy holds only in-frame clones and misses some; the assay was immunoSEQ multiplex PCR. The profile shows roughly 6,900 clones, roughly two thirds of them singletons. The sequencing input was effector memory CD8+ T cells sorted from blood. Subset of the sample: unstimulated CD8+ effector memory T cells. These receptors were taken from a human donor in good health.

This chain uses TRBV6-5 with TRBJ1-2; D gene unclear. CDR1 MNHEY and CDR2 SVGAGI come from the germline V gene. CDR3 length equals 11 residues. V dropped 5 bases and J dropped 2 bases, with 3 bases sitting between them. Here the CDR3 DNA reads TGTGCCAGCAGTGAGAACTATGGCTACACCTTC. It specifies CASSENYGYTF.

This clone was picked up a small number of times. The chain has TRBV7-9 and TRBJ2-7; D perhaps matches TRBD2 (5 bases). This CDR3 is built from 13 residues. Germline V gene lookup returns CDR1 SEHNR and CDR2 FQNEAQ (reference sequence). The ends were cut back, 7 bases at V and 3 bases at J, with 13 bases in the middle. In DNA, the CDR3 is TGTGCCAGCAAGTTCAACGGGAACTACGAGCAGTACTTC. This sequence encodes CASKFNGNYEQYF.

This clone has only one observation. The chain carries TRBV18 and TRBJ2-1; 16 nucleotides match TRBD2. There are 15 residues in the CDR3. V lost 10 bases and J lost 9; bases outside the gene matches: 9. Germline V gives CDR1 KGHSH, CDR2 LQKENI. Here the CDR3 DNA reads TGTGCCACGAAGACGGGGACTAGCGGGAGGGGTGAGCAGTTCTTC. It yields the protein CATKTGTSGRGEQFF.

This rearrangement joins TRBV12-5 to TRBJ2-5; TRBD1 matches 7 bases. This CDR3 is 14 amino acids long. The V segment lost 4 bases and the J segment 4 bases; nucleotides outside the gene matches: 6. Germline values: CDR1 LGHNT, CDR2 FRNRAP. CDR3 region: CASGSTGKGETQYF. CDR3 nucleotide sequence: TGTGCTAGTGGTTCGACAGGGAAAGGAGAGACCCAGTACTTC.

The chain recombines TRBV5-4 with TRBJ2-3, with 11 bases aligning to TRBD2. Germline V gives CDR1 SGHNT, CDR2 YYREEE (reference sequence). The ends lost 4 bases at V and 4 bases at J; junction bases unmatched: 5. This CDR3 spans 15 amino acids. The CDR3 coding sequence is TGTGCCAGCAGCACAAGACTAGCGGGACCAGATACGCAGTATTTT. Translation gives CASSTRLAGPDTQYF.

The CDR3 bases are TGTGCCAGCAGCTTGTCCTACAATGAGCAGTTCTTC. It specifies CASSLSYNEQFF. The rearrangement uses TRBV11-3 and TRBJ2-1; D unresolved. V gave up 3 bases and J gave up 1 base, with 1 base separating them. CDR3 length: 12 amino acids. CDR1 and CDR2 from the germline V gene are SGHNT and YENEEA.

This chain connects TRBV27 to TRBJ2-7; 9 nucleotides match TRBD1. Germline assignment: CDR1 MNHEY and CDR2 SMNVEV (reference sequence). The trim removed 4 bases at V and 2 bases at J, leaving 6 bases unmatched. The CDR3 runs to 15 residues. Here the CDR3 reads CASSSGTGLTYEQYF. DNA for the CDR3: TGTGCCAGCAGTTCCGGGACAGGGCTAACCTACGAGCAGTACTTC.

This chain connects TRBV6-5 to TRBJ2-2; TRBD1 matches 7 bases. The V gene's germline CDR1 is MNHEY and CDR2 SVGAGI. There are 15 residues in the CDR3. Germline trimming cut 0 bases from V and 6 bases from J; bases unmatched to any gene: 4. The CDR3, as DNA: TGTGCCAGCAGTTACTCACAGGGGCTGGCCGGGGAGCTGTTTTTT. Translation gives CASSYSQGLAGELFF.

V usage is TRBV5-1 and J usage is TRBJ2-3, with TRBD2 identical over 10 bases. Germline CDR1 SGHRS, CDR2 YFSETQ. CDR3 length: 16 residues. V gave up 2 bases and J gave up 3 bases; unmatched junction bases: 6. CDR3 sequence: CASSLVRLAGTDTQYF. For the CDR3, the DNA is TGCGCCAGCAGCTTAGTACGACTAGCGGGTACAGATACGCAGTATTTT.

The chain is built from TRBV6-1 and TRBJ2-7; the match to TRBD1 covers 10 bases. The germline V gene has CDR1 MNHNS and CDR2 SASEGT. V lost 4 bases and J lost 3; bases outside the gene matches: 6. The CDR3 is made up of 15 amino acids. In DNA form, the CDR3 reads TGTGCCAGCAGTGCACAGACAGGGGGCGGCTACGAGCAGTACTTC. Its protein product is CASSAQTGGGYEQYF.

The chain couples TRBV7-9 to TRBJ2-7; D gene unclear. This CDR3 is built from 12 residues. The ends were cut back, 4 bases at V and 10 bases at J, with 14 bases in the middle. Germline values: CDR1 SEHNR, CDR2 FQNEAQ (reference sequence). The CDR3 is CASSSGPILQYF. The CDR3 nucleotides are TGTGCCAGCAGCTCCGGACCCATTTTACAGTACTTC.

The V gene is TRBV6-6, the J gene TRBJ2-7; 9 nucleotides line up with TRBD1. V was clipped by 6 bases and J by 1 base; unmatched bases: 7. Germline CDR1 MNHNY, CDR2 SVGAGI (reference sequence). This CDR3 is 15 amino acids long. This CDR3 reads CASSTPGQGSYEQYF. The CDR3 DNA reads TGTGCCAGCAGCACCCCGGGACAGGGTTCCTACGAGCAGTACTTC.

The chain couples TRBV6-5 to TRBJ2-1; TRBD2 aligns across 8 bases. The CDR3 loop spans 13 amino acids. Germline-derived CDR1 and CDR2 are MNHEY and SVGAGI. J lost 6 bases, V lost 5 bases, and 3 bases had no gene match. The chain's CDR3 is CASSTTSGNEQFF. The CDR3 coding sequence is TGTGCCAGCAGTACCACTAGCGGCAATGAGCAGTTCTTC.

This chain joins TRBV10-3 and TRBJ1-1, with D unclear. The CDR3 consists of 11 residues. Germline lookup yields CDR1 ENHRY and CDR2 SYGVKD. V was trimmed by 6 bases and J by 4 bases, leaving 6 bases between them. CDR3 in amino acids: CAISPGTEAFF. The CDR3 coding sequence is TGTGCCATCAGCCCTGGCACTGAAGCTTTCTTT.

A note on this clone: This may be a read error, as it is one base from a much larger clone. Other DNA sequences within the sample encode an identical CDR3. Written as DNA, the CDR3 is TGTGCCAGCAGCGCCCCGGACGGCTACACCTTC. It is translated as CASSAPDGYTF. The V call is TRBV9, the J call TRBJ1-2; no clear D gene. Germline lookup yields CDR1 SGDLS and CDR2 YYNGEE. There are 11 residues in the CDR3. Trimming pared 3 bases from V and 8 bases from J, leaving 8 bases between.

This rearrangement joins TRBV15 to TRBJ2-1; D is ambiguous. Between the trimmed V and J ends, which lost 0 bases and 8 bases, there was a span of 8 bases. The CDR3 totals 13 residues. Germline CDR1 is LNHNV and CDR2 is YYDKDF (reference sequence). CDR3 DNA: TGTGCCACCAGCAGAGATCGGATGGATGAGCAGTTCTTC. It yields the protein CATSRDRMDEQFF.

CDR3 in DNA: TGCGCCAGCAGCCAAGAACCGGGAGGGCCGCCAGATACGCAGTATTTT. Residues: CASSQEPGGPPDTQYF. The chain couples TRBV4-3 to TRBJ2-3, with 8 nucleotides matching TRBD2. V trimming: 0 bases; J trimming: 4 bases; junction bases outside the gene matches: 6. The CDR3 is 16 amino acids. CDR1 and CDR2 from the germline V gene are LGHNA and YSLEER.

The chain has TRBV28 and TRBJ1-5; D call uncertain. This CDR3 contains 11 residues. Trimming took 6 bases from V and 5 from J, leaving 5 bases between them. CDR1 is MDHEN and CDR2 is SYDVKM in the germline V gene. Here the CDR3 DNA reads TGTGCCAGCAGCCCTCATCAGCCCCAGCATTTT. Translated: CASSPHQPQHF.

The gene calls are TRBV7-2 and TRBJ2-1; 11 nucleotides line up with TRBD2. Trimming took 6 bases from V and 10 from J; bases not matched to a gene: 8. Germline values: CDR1 SGHTA, CDR2 FQGNSA. This CDR3 has 14 residues. CDR3 nucleotide sequence: TGTGCCAGCAGACCCACTAGCGGGAGATCCGAGCAGTTCTTC. Protein: CASRPTSGRSEQFF.

This rearrangement joins TRBV2 to TRBJ1-6; D is undetermined. V lost 3 bases and J lost 0, with 9 bases in between. The CDR3 runs to 16 residues. Germline assignment: CDR1 SNHLY and CDR2 FYNNEI. CDR3 in amino acids: CASSETPSSYNSPLHF. The CDR3 bases are TGTGCCAGCAGTGAGACTCCGAGCTCCTATAATTCACCCCTCCACTTT. The variable domain in full, with the rest retrieved from reference TRBV2 and TRBJ1-6, is EPEVTQTPSHQVTQMGQEVILRCVPISNHLYFYWYRQILGQKVEFLVSFYNNEISEKSEIFDDQFSVERPDGSNFTLKIRSTKLEDSAMYFCASSETPSSYNSPLHFGNGTRLTVT.

The chain employs TRBV10-2 and TRBJ2-7; maybe TRBD2 (6 bases). Germline values: CDR1 WSHSY, CDR2 SAAADI. The CDR3 spans 14 residues. V was shortened by 9 bases and J by 2 bases, with 17 bases between the two germline ends. The chain's CDR3 is CASNGAGGAYEQYF. The CDR3 DNA reads as TGCGCCAGTAACGGAGCGGGCGGCGCCTACGAGCAGTACTTC.

In this sample, this clone turned up a few times. V is TRBV5-6 and J is TRBJ1-4; TRBD1 is a possible D gene (5 bases). CDR1 is SGHDT, CDR2 YYEEEE, per germline. The ends were cut back, 0 bases at V and 5 bases at J, with 11 bases in the middle. The CDR3 spans 15 residues. The CDR3 loop reads CASSLGGAVNEKLFF. DNA for the CDR3: TGTGCCAGCAGCTTGGGAGGGGCCGTCAATGAAAAACTGTTTTTT.

The genes are TRBV28 and TRBJ2-6, with D hard to call. The CDR3 is 15 amino acids. Germline CDR1 MDHEN, CDR2 SYDVKM. V dropped 4 bases and J dropped 0 bases, with 7 bases sitting between them. The CDR3 sequence: CASSWGTSGANVLTF. The CDR3 nucleotides are TGTGCCAGCAGTTGGGGAACCTCTGGGGCCAACGTCCTGACTTTC.

The genes are TRBV4-1 and TRBJ2-5, with 10 positions matching TRBD2. The length of the CDR3 is 17 residues. Trimming at V came to 1 base and at J to 5 bases, leaving 10 bases not matched to a gene. Germline V gene data show CDR1 as MGHRA and CDR2 as YSYEKL. CDR3 in DNA: TGCGCCAGCAGCCAAGCTCAGGTAGCGGGAGGCGAGGAGACCCAGTACTTC. Protein sequence: CASSQAQVAGGEETQYF.

V usage is TRBV25-1 and J usage is TRBJ2-2, with 7 positions matching TRBD2. This CDR3 spans 13 amino acids. Germline CDR1 is MGHDK and CDR2 is SYGVNS. J was trimmed by 3 bases and V by 5 bases; bases with no gene match: 0. CDR3 sequence (DNA): TGTGCCAGCAGTAGCGGGGACACCGGGGAGCTGTTTTTT. This encodes CASSSGDTGELFF.

The chain couples TRBV2 to TRBJ2-7, with no clear D. Trimming left V 4 bases short and J 3 bases short, with 19 bases between. This CDR3 is 16 amino acids long. From germline, CDR1 is SNHLY and CDR2 FYNNEI. The DNA for the CDR3 is TGTGCCAGCAGTGGCATGATAATAGAATCTGACTACGAGCAGTACTTC. This encodes CASSGMIIESDYEQYF.

This clone was observed a handful of times. This chain joins TRBV2 and TRBJ2-5; unclear D gene. CDR3 length: 14 residues. Germline lookup yields CDR1 SNHLY and CDR2 FYNNEI. The V end was cut by 6 bases, the J end by 1 base, with 12 bases between. For the CDR3, the DNA is TGTGCCAGCAGAGAGGACCCGGCCCAAGAGACCCAGTACTTC. It specifies CASREDPAQETQYF.